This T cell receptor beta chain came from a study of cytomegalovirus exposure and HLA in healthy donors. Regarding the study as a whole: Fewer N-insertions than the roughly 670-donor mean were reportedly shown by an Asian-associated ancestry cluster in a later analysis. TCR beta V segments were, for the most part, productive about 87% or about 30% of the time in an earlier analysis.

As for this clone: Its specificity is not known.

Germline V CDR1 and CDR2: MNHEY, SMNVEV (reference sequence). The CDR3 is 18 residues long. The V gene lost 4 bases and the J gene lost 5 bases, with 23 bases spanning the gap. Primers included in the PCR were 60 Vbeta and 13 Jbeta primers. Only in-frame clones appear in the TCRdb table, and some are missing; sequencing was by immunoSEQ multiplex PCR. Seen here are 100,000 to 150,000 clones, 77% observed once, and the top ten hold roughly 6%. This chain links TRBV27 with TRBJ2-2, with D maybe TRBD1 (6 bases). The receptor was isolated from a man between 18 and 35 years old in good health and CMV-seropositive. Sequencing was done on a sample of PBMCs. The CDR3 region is CASSWFKGDATGTGELFF. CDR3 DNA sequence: TGTGCCAGCAGTTGGTTTAAGGGGGACGCCACTGGAACCGGGGAGCTGTTTTTT.